This T cell receptor (beta chain) derives from a study of blood T cell repertoires in COVID-19. Study-level background: The United States, Italy and Spain provided the acute and convalescent COVID-19 samples.

TCRdb keeps only in-frame clones here, not all; method: immunoSEQ multiplex PCR. The table shows about 54,000 clones, with 80% to 90% occurring only once. Germline V gives CDR1 SGHVS, CDR2 FQNEAQ. Trimming took 5 bases from V and 5 from J, leaving 19 bases between them. The CDR3 is 15 residues long. In this sample, this clone turned up a few times. Sequenced sample: peripheral blood. The sequence derives from a human donor in a cohort sampled during active COVID-19. The chain couples TRBV7-8 to TRBJ2-7; tentatively, D is TRBD2 (5 bases). The CDR3 sequence is CASSRGEGRSNEQYF. In DNA, the CDR3 is TGTGCCAGCAGCCGGGGAGAAGGGAGAAGTAACGAGCAGTACTTC.